These 16 T cell receptor beta chains originate from one sample sequenced in a study of CD8 T cells in Susac syndrome (dated by TCRdb to between 2017 and 2020). Libraries were made using the immunoSEQ multiplex PCR assay. RNA was extracted using the RNeasy kit, and roughly 0.45 to 1 ug of the RNA was reverse transcribed with random hexamers. TCRdb handled the public reads itself, with Q25 trimming in fastp and clone calling in MiXCR, and kept productive beta chains. All rows with the same CDR3 protein become a single entry with the most common DNA and genes. Here the sample has some 100,000 distinct CDR3 sequences; approximately 91% occur a single time. The ten largest clonotypes hold roughly 0.14% of the sample. What was sequenced was CD4+ T cells from PBMCs. Receptors were obtained from a human donor in good health.

The CDR3 loop is CASSDGAHQPQHF. The DNA of the CDR3 is TGTGCCAGCAGTGACGGGGCCCATCAGCCCCAGCATTTT. This chain uses TRBV6-4 with TRBJ1-5; D is perhaps TRBD1 (5 bases). V lost 2 bases to trimming and J lost 5 bases, with 7 bases between them. CDR1 and CDR2 from the germline V gene are MRHNA and SNTAGT. This CDR3 has 13 amino acids.

V is TRBV7-8 and J is TRBJ1-6; possibly TRBD1 for D (6 bases). Trimming took 3 bases from V and 5 from J, leaving 14 bases between them. CDR1 and CDR2 from the germline V gene are SGHVS and FQNEAQ. The CDR3 has 16 amino acids. The CDR3 DNA sequence: TGTGCCAGCAGCTTGAACTCGGACAGAAATAATTCACCCCTCCACTTT. It codes for CASSLNSDRNNSPLHF.

The V gene is TRBV7-9, the J gene TRBJ2-5; D is perhaps TRBD1 (6 bases). Germline-derived CDR1 and CDR2 are SEHNR and FQNEAQ (reference sequence). The CDR3 is made up of 13 amino acids. Deletions cut 5 bases from V and 6 bases from J, with 13 bases between. CDR3 protein: CASSRGSEQTQYF. In DNA, the CDR3 is TGTGCCAGCAGCAGGGGGTCCGAGCAGACCCAGTACTTC.

This chain joins TRBV2 and TRBJ1-1, with D possibly matching TRBD1 (6 bases). Germline assignment: CDR1 SNHLY and CDR2 FYNNEI. The CDR3 runs to 12 residues. This CDR3 reads CAGRGGGPEAFF. The CDR3 DNA reads TGTGCGGGACGGGGAGGGGGGCCTGAAGCTTTCTTT.

The chain couples TRBV20-1 to TRBJ2-5; no reliable D call. Between the trimmed V and J ends, which lost 6 bases and 2 bases, there was a span of 4 bases. The CDR3 totals 10 residues. Germline loops: CDR1 DFQATT, CDR2 SNEGSKA (reference sequence). CDR3 loop: CSARQETQYF. The CDR3 DNA sequence: TGCAGTGCGCGACAAGAGACCCAGTACTTC.

V and J are TRBV7-2 and TRBJ2-7, with 7 bases matching TRBD1. Per the germline V gene, CDR1 is SGHTA and CDR2 is FQGNSA. The junction had 9 bases not matched to a gene; V was cut back by 3 bases and J by 4 bases. The CDR3 is 15 amino acids. For the CDR3, the DNA is TGTGCCAGCAGCTTGCTCGGGACAGCAAAATACGAGCAGTACTTC. Translating it yields CASSLLGTAKYEQYF.

The chain joins TRBV27 to TRBJ1-2, with D unresolved. V lost 7 bases, J lost 6 bases, and 3 bases lay in between. Germline CDR1 MNHEY, CDR2 SMNVEV (reference sequence). The CDR3 length is 9 residues. CDR3 amino acids: CASKDGYTF. For the CDR3, the DNA is TGTGCCAGCAAGGATGGCTACACCTTC.

V and J are TRBV20-1 and TRBJ1-1; a possible D gene is TRBD1 (5 bases). The CDR3 consists of 12 residues. CDR1 and CDR2 from the germline V gene are DFQATT and SNEGSKA (reference sequence). Between the trimmed V and J ends, which lost 3 bases and 4 bases, there was a span of 9 bases. The CDR3 DNA reads as TGCAGTGCTAGGGAGGGGACCACTGAAGCTTTCTTT. Translation: CSAREGTTEAFF.

J is TRBJ2-7 and V is TRBV6-2 or TRBV6-3; D gene uncertain. The germline V and J ends were trimmed by 10 bases and 0 bases, with 13 bases remaining between them. Germline lookup yields CDR1 MNHEY and CDR2 SVGEGT. The CDR3 consists of 13 residues. In DNA, the CDR3 is TGTGCCACCCGGCGTGGTGCCTCCTACGAGCAGTACTTC. Encoded protein: CATRRGASYEQYF.

V gene TRBV29-1 combines with J gene TRBJ1-1; D gene unclear. The V gene's germline CDR1 is SQVTM and CDR2 ANQGSEA. Trimming took 5 bases from V and 3 from J, leaving 16 bases between them. The CDR3 is 14 amino acids. The CDR3 region has the DNA TGCAGCGTTCCTTTAGTAAACGTCGACACTGAAGCTTTCTTT. It is translated as CSVPLVNVDTEAFF.

The V call is TRBV27, the J call TRBJ2-3; a possible D gene is TRBD1 (6 bases). The germline V gene has CDR1 MNHEY and CDR2 SMNVEV (reference sequence). The V end lost 7 bases, the J end lost 4 bases, and 9 bases lay between the germline ends. CDR3 length equals 12 residues. Here the CDR3 reads CASKQGPDTQYF. Written as DNA, the CDR3 is TGTGCCAGCAAACAGGGACCAGATACGCAGTATTTT.

The rearrangement joins TRBV5-1 to TRBJ2-1, with 11 bases aligning to TRBD1. The CDR3 consists of 16 residues. Germline trimming cut 1 base from V and 4 bases from J; bases unmatched to any gene: 4. Germline V gene sequence: CDR1 SGHRS, CDR2 YFSETQ. CDR3 nucleotides: TGCGCCAGCAGCTTGCCTGGGACAGGGGGGTACAATGAGCAGTTCTTC. Its protein product is CASSLPGTGGYNEQFF.

CDR3 loop: CASSPSSRGESNEQFF. The CDR3 DNA sequence: TGTGCCAGCAGTCCTTCATCTCGGGGGGAATCAAATGAGCAGTTCTTC. V and J are TRBV6-1 and TRBJ2-1; TRBD2 aligns across 7 bases. This CDR3 contains 16 residues. Trimming took 5 bases from V and 7 from J; bases not matched to a gene: 14. Looked up from germline, CDR1 is MNHNS and CDR2 is SASEGT.

This clonotype was observed once. The genes are TRBV7-9 and TRBJ2-5, with TRBD2 matching 12 bases. The CDR3 covers 15 residues. Germline V gene data show CDR1 as SEHNR and CDR2 as FQNEAQ (reference sequence). Trimming took 5 bases from V and 2 from J; bases not matched to a gene: 3. CDR3 residues: CASSRTSGGQETQYF. CDR3 DNA sequence: TGTGCCAGCAGCCGTACTAGCGGGGGGCAAGAGACCCAGTACTTC.

This rearrangement joins TRBV18 to TRBJ2-5; no reliable D call. Deletions cut 0 bases from V and 2 bases from J, with 13 bases between. The CDR3 contains 16 residues. Germline loops: CDR1 KGHSH, CDR2 LQKENI. DNA for the CDR3: TGTGCCAGCTCACCACCGGGCCCCAGCTTACAAGAGACCCAGTACTTC. The encoded protein is CASSPPGPSLQETQYF.

V gene TRBV5-1 combines with J gene TRBJ1-1; D unclear. Germline V gives CDR1 SGHRS, CDR2 YFSETQ. V lost 1 base and J lost 1, with 8 bases in between. The CDR3 is 14 amino acids. CDR3 sequence (DNA): TGCGCCAGCAGCTTGCTCGCAGCGAACACTGAAGCTTTCTTT. Translated, it gives CASSLLAANTEAFF. Supplemented by reference TRBV5-1 and TRBJ1-1, the full variable domain reads KAGVTQTPRYLIKTRGQQVTLSCSPISGHRSVSWYQQTPGQGLQFLFEYFSETQRNKGNFPGRFSGRQFSNSRSEMNVSTLELGDSALYLCASSLLAANTEAFFGQGTRLTVV.